These 15 T cell receptor beta chains were all obtained from the same sample, sequenced in a study of human T cells and chemical hapten exposure. TCRdb re-analysed the RACE reads in MiXCR, keeping a single row per CDR3 protein. The data contain around 120,000 distinct CDR3 sequences, about an eighth of them singletons. Described time point: patch test 1, 2 weeks after DPC sensitization. Treatment of the sample: therapeutic diphenylcyclopropenone sensitization with weekly scalp DPC. Source: whole blood, taken in connection with sensitization to the hapten diphenylcyclopropenone (DPC). The receptors were sampled from a man aged 18 to 30 with alopecia areata. Some clones in this sample may be carry-over from other donors' samples.

This clonotype appeared a few times. The chain joins TRBV4-2 to TRBJ1-5; no clear D. Trimming left V 3 bases short and J 4 bases short, with 13 bases between. The germline V gene encodes CDR1 LGHNA and CDR2 YNFKEQ. CDR3 length: 15 residues. The CDR3 region is CASSQHRAGNQPQHF. The DNA of the CDR3 is TGTGCCAGCAGCCAGCACCGGGCAGGAAATCAGCCCCAGCATTTT.

The genes are TRBV19 and TRBJ2-1, with TRBD1 matching over 7 bases. From germline, CDR1 is LNHDA and CDR2 SQIVND (reference sequence). The CDR3 is 14 amino acids. Losses at the gene ends were 3 bases for V and 3 bases for J; bases not matched to a gene: 2. CDR3 amino acids: CASSIGTVYNEQFF. In DNA form, the CDR3 reads TGTGCCAGTAGTATCGGGACAGTCTACAATGAGCAGTTCTTC.

This clonotype was seen only a few times. The J gene is TRBJ2-1, the V gene TRBV7-6; D ambiguous. Germline V gene sequence: CDR1 SGHVS, CDR2 FNYEAQ. This CDR3 comprises 17 residues. V shed 0 bases and J shed 7 bases, with 19 bases lying between them. The CDR3 DNA is TGTGCCAGCAGCTTAGCCCCAATGGGAAGTCAGTGGAATGAGCAGTTCTTC. This gives the protein CASSLAPMGSQWNEQFF.

This chain links TRBV2 with TRBJ2-5, with 9 bases matching TRBD1. This CDR3 is 14 amino acids long. Trimming cost V 9 bases and J 2 bases; bases outside gene matches: 7. Germline V gives CDR1 SNHLY, CDR2 FYNNEI. The chain's CDR3 is CASQNGQGQETQYF. The CDR3 DNA sequence: TGTGCCAGTCAGAATGGACAGGGGCAAGAGACCCAGTACTTC. Combining the CDR3 with reference TRBV2 and TRBJ2-5 gives the whole variable domain EPEVTQTPSHQVTQMGQEVILRCVPISNHLYFYWYRQILGQKVEFLVSFYNNEISEKSEIFDDQFSVERPDGSNFTLKIRSTKLEDSAMYFCASQNGQGQETQYFGPGTRLLVL.

This chain uses TRBV10-1 with TRBJ2-2; a possible D gene is TRBD1 (6 bases). This CDR3 region has 15 residues. Germline V gene lookup returns CDR1 WNHNN and CDR2 SYGVQD (reference sequence). Trimming removed 0 bases from V and 7 bases from J, with 12 bases in between. The CDR3, as DNA: TGCGCCAGCAGTGAGTCAACAGGGCTCGGCGGGGAGCTGTTTTTT. It codes for CASSESTGLGGELFF.

The chain links TRBV7-2 to TRBJ2-3; D is ambiguous. Germline CDR1 reads SGHTA; CDR2 reads FQGNSA. V lost 5 bases to trimming and J lost 4 bases, with 10 bases between them. The CDR3 sequence is 13 residues long. The chain's CDR3 is CASSLDRADTQYF. CDR3 bases: TGTGCCAGCAGCCTTGATCGCGCAGATACGCAGTATTTT.

The chain uses TRBV5-6 and TRBJ1-6; D remains unclear. The CDR3 has 12 residues. V was clipped by 2 bases and J by 10 bases, with 7 bases between them. Germline lookup yields CDR1 SGHDT and CDR2 YYEEEE. The CDR3 DNA reads TGTGCCAGCAGCTTAACTGGATCACCCCTCCACTTT. It encodes CASSLTGSPLHF.

V is TRBV2 and J is TRBJ2-3; no firm D call. CDR3 length: 15 amino acids. The germline V gene has CDR1 SNHLY and CDR2 FYNNEI. V lost 4 bases to trimming and J lost 2 bases, with 13 bases between them. CDR3 protein: CASSVTTPVTDTQYF. The CDR3 DNA is TGTGCCAGCAGTGTTACTACTCCTGTCACAGATACGCAGTATTTT.

Many counts were recorded for this clonotype. This chain uses TRBV6-2 or TRBV6-3 with TRBJ1-5; tentatively, D is TRBD1 (5 bases). The germline V gene encodes CDR1 MNHEY and CDR2 SVGEGT. The CDR3 has 15 residues. V lost 2 bases and J 7 bases, leaving 15 bases between the germline ends. The CDR3 region is CASSYPPGGSQPQHF. Written as DNA, the CDR3 is TGTGCCAGCAGTTACCCACCTGGGGGATCCCAGCCCCAGCATTTT.

This clonotype has just a few counts. The rearrangement links TRBV5-1 to TRBJ2-2; D gene uncertain. Trimming took off 0 bases at V and 0 bases at J, with 6 bases between the two ends. This CDR3 has 15 residues. CDR1 is SGHRS and CDR2 is YFSETQ in the germline V gene. CDR3: CASSLAIPNTGELFF. The CDR3 nucleotides are TGCGCCAGCAGCTTGGCCATCCCGAACACCGGGGAGCTGTTTTTT. The entire variable domain, with the rest obtained from reference TRBV5-1 and TRBJ2-2, is as follows: KAGVTQTPRYLIKTRGQQVTLSCSPISGHRSVSWYQQTPGQGLQFLFEYFSETQRNKGNFPGRFSGRQFSNSRSEMNVSTLELGDSALYLCASSLAIPNTGELFFGEGSRLTVL.

This clonotype appeared many times. The V call is TRBV4-3, the J call TRBJ2-4; 7 nucleotides align to TRBD1. CDR3 length: 15 amino acids. Germline V gene lookup returns CDR1 LGHNA and CDR2 YSLEER. The V segment lost 2 bases and the J segment 8 bases; nucleotides outside the gene matches: 9. This chain's CDR3 is CASSQSTLGGHIQYF. In DNA form, the CDR3 reads TGCGCCAGCAGCCAATCCACCTTAGGGGGCCACATTCAGTACTTC.

This clonotype came up many times. The CDR3 coding sequence is TGTGCCAGCAGCTGGACAGTTTTGAACACTGAAGCTTTCTTT. Amino acid sequence: CASSWTVLNTEAFF. This chain joins TRBV7-9 and TRBJ1-1; maybe TRBD1 (6 bases). Trimming cost V 4 bases and J 0 bases, with 9 bases left between them. Per the germline V gene, CDR1 is SEHNR and CDR2 is FQNEAQ (reference sequence). The CDR3 is 14 amino acids.

Only a few counts were recorded for this clonotype. V is TRBV5-5 and J is TRBJ1-1; D uncertain. Germline loops: CDR1 SGHKS, CDR2 YYEKEE (reference sequence). V was cut by 1 base and J by 3 bases, with 10 bases left in between. The CDR3 has 14 amino acids. CDR3: CASSLFEGYTEAFF. The CDR3 DNA reads as TGTGCCAGCAGCTTGTTTGAGGGATACACTGAAGCTTTCTTT.

This clonotype appeared many times. The V gene is TRBV7-2, the J gene TRBJ2-3; 15 bases are shared with TRBD2. CDR3 length: 15 amino acids. The germline gives CDR1 SGHTA, CDR2 FQGNSA. V lost 2 bases and J lost 10; bases outside the gene matches: 4. CDR3 region: CASSLWTSGGAAQYF. The DNA of the CDR3 is TGTGCCAGCAGCTTATGGACTAGCGGGGGGGCGGCGCAGTATTTT.

This clonotype was seen a handful of times. The chain is built from TRBV10-2 and TRBJ2-1, with 7 bases identical to TRBD2. With 2 bases clipped from V and 15 bases from J, the junction kept 22 bases outside the gene matches. The germline CDR1 and CDR2 sequences are WSHSY and SAAADI. The CDR3 has 17 residues. This CDR3 is CASSEGLPGLPPDSLFF. The CDR3 DNA reads as TGCGCCAGCAGTGAGGGGTTACCGGGACTACCACCGGATTCGTTGTTCTTC.